The clone carrying this T cell receptor (beta chain) occurred once. These data come from a study of blood T cell repertoires in COVID-19. Study at large: From the United States, Italy and Spain came samples of acute and convalescent COVID-19. PBMCs, B-cell-depleted T cells, or T cells were the source of the cDNA or gDNA that made up the material.

Original analysis: Nucleated cell number was recorded as an estimate derived from reference gene primer amplification. Sequencing used immunoSEQ multiplex PCR; TCRdb keeps in-frame clones, though not all of them. From that table come the V and J calls and clone size; the DNA was used to work out D and trimming. This table has hundreds of thousands of clones, approximately 85% appearing once. The CDR3 totals 14 residues. The TCR was taken from an older woman with active or convalescent COVID-19. Sequencing was carried out using peripheral blood. The J gene is TRBJ2-1, the V gene TRBV7-5; no DNA check was done on the table's D call, TRBD2. TRBV7-5 is noted as a pseudogene. CDR3 nucleotides: TGTGCCAGAAACCCGGGGGGGGATTACAATGAGCAGTTCTTC. It yields the protein CARNPGGDYNEQFF.